What follows describes a single T cell receptor beta chain. Its recognized antigen is unknown. Base-call qualities are not available, and no considerably larger clone is one nucleotide away. The immunoSEQ Assay, a bias-controlled multiplex PCR, was used to amplify TCRbeta CDR3 regions from genomic DNA. The original methods were these. The number of nucleated cells in each sample was estimated by amplification of reference gene primers within the assay. To quantify the absolute abundance of each unique TCRbeta CDR3 rearrangement, sequence reads were collapsed and filtered. Productive Simpson clonality was computed per sample as the square root of Simpson's diversity index over productive rearrangements. This is the immuneACCESS table as TCRdb keeps it, with only in-frame sequences that have V and J called. A part of the clones is gone; compared with another copy, unresolved V genes explain less than half, and the rest is unexplained. That table gives V, J and clone size, and the DNA gave D and trimming. The sample has approximately 270,000 clones on record, around 89% of them singletons. Approximately 0.84% of the sample rests with the top ten.

The collaborating institutions used their own protocols to collect whole blood in K2EDTA tubes. For TCRbeta analysis, collaborators shipped samples as frozen whole blood, isolated PBMCs, or DNA extracted from either of those sample types. These data belong to a study of blood T cell repertoires in COVID-19 (TCRdb year 2020). As for the study more broadly: Collaborator samples came from the United States, Italy and Spain and covered acute and convalescent phases of COVID-19. Nearly every sample came with metadata listing a de-identified subject ID, COVID-19 status, age in years and sex. HLA class I and class II types, where available, came from metadata supplied by the sample provider rather than from assay-based typing. The samples were drawn from the first 160 participants of the ongoing ImmuneRACE study and from 1,254 subjects provided by 6 global collaborators. Subjects who had been exposed to COVID-19, were actively infected with it, or had recovered from it provided the deeply sampled blood TCRbeta repertoires that made up the dataset. The prospective study material was composed of cDNA or gDNA derived from T cells, B-cell-depleted T cells, or PBMCs. The repertoires were released in a freely available public database intended as a resource for research on the immune response to SARS-CoV-2. Study-level results and caveats: The amount of clinical and demographic metadata varied by source and participant and was provided uncurated.

Specimen: peripheral blood. This clonotype originated in a man aged 25-45 years with acute or convalescent COVID-19.

The sequenced DNA is TGTGCCAGCAGTTTGAAGGGGTGGGACAGAGACGAGCAGTACTTC. Its amino acids are CASSLKGWDRDEQYF. The rearranged segments are TRBV27 and TRBJ2-7, and 7 junctional nucleotides match TRBD1. The CDR3 holds 15 amino acids from the cysteine to the phenylalanine. CDR3 DNA only is kept here, 45 bases in frame from base 1. Trimmed from V: 3 bases; trimmed from J: 5 bases; junction bases lacking a gene match: 10. The germline V gene (reference sequence) yields MNHEY for CDR1 and SMNVEV for CDR2.